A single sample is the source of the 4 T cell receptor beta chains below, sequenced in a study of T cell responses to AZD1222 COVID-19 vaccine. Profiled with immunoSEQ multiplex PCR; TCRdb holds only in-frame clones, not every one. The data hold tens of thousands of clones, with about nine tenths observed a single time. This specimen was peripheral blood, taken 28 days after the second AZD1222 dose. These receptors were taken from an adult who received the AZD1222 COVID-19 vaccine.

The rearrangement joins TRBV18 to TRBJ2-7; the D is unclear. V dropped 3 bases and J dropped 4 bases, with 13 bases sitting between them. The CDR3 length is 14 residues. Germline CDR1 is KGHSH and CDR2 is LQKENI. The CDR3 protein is CASSPARGQYEQYF. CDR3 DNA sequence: TGTGCCAGCTCACCGGCCAGAGGCCAGTACGAGCAGTACTTC. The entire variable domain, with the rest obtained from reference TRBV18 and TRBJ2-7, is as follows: NAGVMQNPRHLVRRRGQEARLRCSPMKGHSHVYWYRQLPEEGLKFMVYLQKENIIDESGMPKERFSAEFPKEGPSILRIQQVVRGDSAAYFCASSPARGQYEQYFGPGTRLTVT.

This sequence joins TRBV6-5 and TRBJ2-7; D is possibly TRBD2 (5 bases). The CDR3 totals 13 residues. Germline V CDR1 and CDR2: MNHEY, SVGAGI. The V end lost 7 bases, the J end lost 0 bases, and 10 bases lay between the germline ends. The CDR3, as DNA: TGTGCCAGCACCCTACGGGACTCCTACGAGCAGTACTTC. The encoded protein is CASTLRDSYEQYF.

CDR3 sequence: CASSVAPGGYGYTF. The CDR3 DNA reads TGTGCCAGCAGCGTAGCTCCAGGAGGATACGGCTACACCTTC. This rearrangement joins TRBV9 to TRBJ1-2, with no clear D. Deletions cut 0 bases from V and 8 bases from J, with 14 bases between. The CDR3 is 14 residues long. Germline assignment: CDR1 SGDLS and CDR2 YYNGEE. Looking up the rest from reference TRBV9 and TRBJ1-2 gives the full variable domain: DSGVTQTPKHLITATGQRVTLRCSPRSGDLSVYWYQQSLDQGLQFLIQYYNGEERAKGNILERFSAQQFPDLHSELNLSSLELGDSALYFCASSVAPGGYGYTFGSGTRLTVV.

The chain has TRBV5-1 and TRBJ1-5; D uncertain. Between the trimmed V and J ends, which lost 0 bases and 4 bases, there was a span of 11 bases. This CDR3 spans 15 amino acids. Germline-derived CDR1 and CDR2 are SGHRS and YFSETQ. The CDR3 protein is CASSLGPAGNQPQHF. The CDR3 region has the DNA TGCGCCAGCAGCTTGGGGCCAGCCGGAAATCAGCCCCAGCATTTT.